Here is one TCR beta chain with its context. Its antigen is not known. This sample stems from a study of cytomegalovirus exposure and HLA in healthy donors. Across the study: When roughly 420 donors were genotyped, roughly 82% of them were found to fall in the Caucasian-associated ancestry cluster. The study, taken as a whole, reports: The authors enumerated over 150 TCR beta chains as linked to cytomegalovirus.

The primer mix had 60 Vbeta and 13 Jbeta primers. Here immunoSEQ multiplex PCR was the method, and the copy in TCRdb shows in-frame clones only, minus some. The sample gives over 120,000 clones, 80% of which show up once; around 4.4% is in the top ten. Trimming shortened V by 0 bases and J by 6 bases, and 17 bases separated the two germline ends. This CDR3 is 16 amino acids long. Germline-derived CDR1 and CDR2 are ENHRY and SYGVKD. The receptor's source is a man aged 35 to 55 in good health and CMV-seronegative. What was sequenced was PBMCs. The V gene is TRBV10-3, the J gene TRBJ1-1; D uncertain. The CDR3 coding sequence is TGTGCCATCAGTGAGTCTACTGCTGCAGGTTACGCTGAAGCTTTCTTT. Amino acid sequence: CAISESTAAGYAEAFF.